Here is one T cell receptor (beta chain) with its context. Its antigen target is currently unknown. It has no much larger one-base neighbor in the sample; base qualities were not kept. From its cysteine to its phenylalanine, the CDR3 spans 13 amino acids. The only DNA kept is the CDR3, 39 bases in frame from the first base. Based on the germline V gene, the CDR1 and CDR2 sequences are SNHLY and FYNNEI. V is reduced by 6 bases and J by 5 bases, leaving a spacing of 13 bases between them. mRNA, which captures expressed receptors, was used instead of genomic DNA for quantification of TCRbeta repertoires. Without cell sorting, buffy coat leukocytes were collected into Trizol, and RNA was extracted using the Direct-zol RNA MiniPrep Plus kit. To separate plasma, buffy coat and red blood cells, the EDTA blood tubes were centrifuged right away at 4 degrees C. Library generation was performed with PCR. The sample was run on an Illumina MiSeq. cDNA was synthesized with SMARTScribe reverse transcriptase and a 5' template-switch oligo that added a universal priming site. A 12-nucleotide random unique molecular identifier (UMI) was carried by the template-switch oligo, and each cDNA molecule was tagged with this UMI. During reverse transcription, TCRbeta transcripts were targeted using chain-specific reverse primers. Leftover template-switch adapters were removed by uracil DNA glycosylase treatment, and cDNA was purified using a Qiagen MinElute kit. The first PCR ran for about 20 cycles with KAPA HiFi HotStart ReadyMix and step-out primers, divided among four 50 microliter reactions. First-round PCR products were gel-purified before further amplification. Illumina Nextera adapters were added in a second approximately 8-cycle PCR, after which libraries were purified and pooled. The UMI barcode for each TCRbeta molecule was captured by a 50-nucleotide 5' read. The authors' pipeline ran thus. The MIGEC toolkit was used to group reads by UMI into consensus reads. PEAR was used to merge forward and reverse consensus reads, producing the final reads. Identical UMI-sequence pairs found in more than one library were treated as cross-sample contamination and removed by a custom decontamination script. V(D)J assignment and CDR3 extraction were performed with MIGMAP, a wrapper around IgBLAST. TCR clonotypes were defined by identical V gene, J gene and CDR3 amino acid sequence; CDR1 and CDR2 were not sequenced. Clones were called with MiXCR by TCRdb after fastp trimmed the public reads at Q25, and only in-frame beta chains were retained. Every CDR3 protein is listed once, alongside the most common genes and DNA of its rows. TCRdb, not the original authors, processed these V and J calls. Within this sample are roughly 880 distinct CDR3 sequences, with around three quarters of them counted one time only. The ten top clones hold approximately 40% of the sample.

This entry is derived from a study of robustness of blood B and T cell sequencing (dated by TCRdb to 2016 to 2019). With regard to the full study: The goal of the study was to figure out the amount of peripheral blood required to reliably characterize the TCRbeta and IgG repertoires of an individual. As technical replicates, two replicate TCRbeta cDNA libraries were prepared from one shared RNA pool derived from a single 10 ml draw. TCRbeta and IgG repertoires were quantified in each of the 10 to 11 independently drawn blood samples. Overall study outcomes, separate from this receptor: Pooling tubes did not make the overlap of rare TCRbeta clonotypes any better, which implies that much larger blood volumes would be needed to capture those rare clonotypes. Across technical replicate libraries, around 96% of the top 10,000 TCRbeta clonotypes in one library were also found in the other. The TCRbeta rarefaction curves did not fully level off, which suggests either under-sequencing or many low-abundance clonotypes. The 1,000 most abundant TCRbeta clonotypes from the pooled draws were detected in every single 10 ml sample. Evidence of cross-contamination, likely from batch processing, showed up in one pair of TCRbeta libraries, so the UMI-sequence pairs shared by that pair of libraries were removed. Coverage of the top 10,000 TCRbeta clonotypes approached saturation when 3 or 4 tubes (30-40 ml blood) were combined. Immediate fractionation was required for EDTA tubes, so the use of EDTA tubes in multi-site collections was limited.

This chain joins TRBV2 to TRBJ1-1; tentative D gene TRBD1, with 5 bases matching. The receptor was derived from a human donor in good health. Sequenced sample: peripheral blood. The CDR3 is CASSRVARTEAFF. The sequenced DNA: TGTGCCAGCAGCAGGGTGGCGAGGACTGAAGCTTTCTTT. This CDR3, with the reference TRBV2 and TRBJ1-1 proteins standing in past its ends, gives the full variable domain EPEVTQTPSHQVTQMGQEVILRCVPISNHLYFYWYRQILGQKVEFLVSFYNNEISEKSEIFDDQFSVERPDGSNFTLKIRSTKLEDSAMYFCASSRVARTEAFFGQGTRLTVV.